This TCR beta chain comes out of a study of T cell changes during pregnancy in multiple sclerosis. Sequencing was performed with immunoSEQ multiplex PCR; in TCRdb, only in-frame clones are kept and a portion is missing. The sample includes under 100,000 clones, 94% of them seen just once. The germline V and J ends were trimmed by 5 bases and 7 bases, with 12 bases remaining between them. The CDR3 runs to 13 residues. Germline V CDR1 and CDR2: ENHRY, SYGVKD. This clone showed up just a few times. The specimen was peripheral blood, collected in the third trimester of pregnancy. The V and J genes are TRBV10-3 and TRBJ1-5; TRBD1 might be the D (5 bases). This clonotype was sampled from a female donor with multiple sclerosis, enrolled in a pregnancy study. The CDR3: CAISQGIKQPQHF. The DNA for the CDR3 is TGTGCCATCAGTCAGGGTATAAAACAGCCCCAGCATTTT.